The present T cell receptor (beta chain) was sequenced within a study of blood T cell repertoires in COVID-19. Whole-study context: Donors in the United States, Italy and Spain gave samples during acute or convalescent COVID-19.

Measured with immunoSEQ multiplex PCR; TCRdb has only the in-frame clones, and not every one. The table records 90,000 to 100,000 clones, 75% to 95% of them present only once. The ends lost 5 bases at V and 1 base at J; junction bases unmatched: 6. Germline V lookup: CDR1 MNHEY, CDR2 SVGEGT. The CDR3 extends over 16 amino acids. This clonotype originated in a middle-aged man with acute or convalescent COVID-19. The V call is TRBV6-2 or TRBV6-3, the J call TRBJ2-2; 8 bases map to TRBD1. The material sequenced was peripheral blood. In nucleotides, the CDR3 is TGTGCCAGCAGTCCCTTCGGGACAGGGAACACCGGGGAGCTGTTTTTT. Translation gives CASSPFGTGNTGELFF.